The rows below give T cell receptor beta chains drawn from one sample of a study of shared clonotypes between healthy human individuals. Sequencing used immunoSEQ multiplex PCR; TCRdb keeps in-frame clones, though not all of them. The table has some 1 million clones, around 76% seen once. Sample: memory CD4+ T cells sorted from blood. These receptors were obtained from a man between 18 and 29 years old in good health. CDR3s leave out the opening cysteine and the closing phenylalanine or tryptophan. Clone size, where shown, is once, few, many, or a class for clones that have expanded.

v_call clone_size cdr3_aa
TRBV5-1 - ASSLEDPGSEEQY
TRBV6-1 - AATTSGAYEQY
TRBV4-1 - ASSQGPQGQGGNTIY
TRBV5-1 - ASSPGQVSTDTQY
TRBV30 - AWTYGASGTEAF
TRBV5-4 - ASSQDLPGSSSGNTIY
TRBV30 - AWSVPLVISNEQY
TRBV7-9 - ASSLVVGSSYEQY
TRBV5-1 - ASSLGAGYEQY
TRBV7-8 - ASSRTGTSYEQY
TRBV4-2 once ASSQVRAGEQF
TRBV21-1 - ASSSLPGLAADTQY
TRBV25-1 - ASRTVKGEKLF
TRBV5-1 many ASSRQGLNTGELF
TRBV5-3 - ARSLGGSANYGYT
TRBV11-3 few ASSLVGNTEAF
TRBV28 - ASTTYNEQF
TRBV5-4 - ASSLGSQETQY
TRBV4-3 few ASSQDGKGGYT
TRBV6-6 - ASTHGTTKNIQY
TRBV18 - ASSLSGGGPNSPLH
TRBV7-6 few ASSARQGDLDEQY
TRBV4-1 - ASSQDTGVSPLH
TRBV5-1 - ASSRDRANTEAF
TRBV10-3 - AISEFRGISAQY
TRBV6-6 many AVRDDRTLGYT
TRBV7-2 - ASSLNQGRENIQY
TRBV6-5 - ASTIMAGGNEQF
TRBV28 - ASSTQGAADTQY